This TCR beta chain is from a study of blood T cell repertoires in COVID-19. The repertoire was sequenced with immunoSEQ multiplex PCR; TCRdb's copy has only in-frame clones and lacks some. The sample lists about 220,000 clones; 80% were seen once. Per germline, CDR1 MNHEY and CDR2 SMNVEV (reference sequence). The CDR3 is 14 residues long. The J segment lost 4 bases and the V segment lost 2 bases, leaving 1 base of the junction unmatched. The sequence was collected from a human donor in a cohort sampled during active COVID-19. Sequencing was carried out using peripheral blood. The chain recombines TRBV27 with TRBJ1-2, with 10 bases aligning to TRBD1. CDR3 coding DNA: TGTGCCAGCAGTTTACGACAGGGGGCCTATGGCTACACCTTC. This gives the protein CASSLRQGAYGYTF.